These 13 T cell receptor beta chains share one sample of origin, sequenced in a study of T-cell memory formation after mild COVID-19. TCRdb redid the calling of the 5' RACE reads with MiXCR, one entry per CDR3 protein. This sample yields 300,000 to 350,000 distinct CDR3 sequences, of which 19% are seen a single time; roughly 21% belongs to the top ten. The sample was PBMCs or a T cell subset sorted from them (not recorded which). Receptors were obtained from a man aged 18 to 30 who had mild COVID-19 (a few samples of this study predate the infection). Cell type and time point are not known.

CDR3 sequence: CAIRPSGGAITGELFF. The CDR3 region has the DNA TGTGCCATCAGACCCAGCGGGGGGGCCATCACCGGGGAGCTGTTTTTT. This sequence joins TRBV10-3 and TRBJ2-2, with 10 bases matching TRBD2. The CDR3 covers 16 residues. V was clipped by 6 bases and J by 4 bases; unmatched bases: 8. Germline loops: CDR1 ENHRY, CDR2 SYGVKD.

The chain is built from TRBV6-2 or TRBV6-3 and TRBJ2-7; TRBD1 is a possible D gene (6 bases). Trimming removed 8 bases from V and 0 bases from J, with 14 bases in between. CDR1 and CDR2 (germline): MNHEY, SVGEGT. CDR3 length: 14 residues. The CDR3 bases are TGTGCCAGCGCCAACAGGGATAGCTCCTACGAGCAGTACTTC. Residues: CASANRDSSYEQYF.

The chain carries TRBV27 and TRBJ1-5; 7 bases match TRBD1. Germline CDR1 MNHEY, CDR2 SMNVEV (reference sequence). V gave up 2 bases and J gave up 5 bases; unmatched junction bases: 6. The CDR3 runs to 15 residues. This chain's CDR3 is CASSLRTGPYQPQHF. The CDR3 coding sequence is TGTGCCAGCAGTTTAAGGACAGGACCCTATCAGCCCCAGCATTTT.

This clonotype was counted between two and nine times. The genes are TRBV20-1 and TRBJ2-3; 7 bases line up with TRBD2. J lost 0 bases, V lost 2 bases, and 2 bases had no gene match. Germline CDR1 is DFQATT and CDR2 is SNEGSKA (reference sequence). This CDR3 is built from 14 residues. The CDR3 spells CSARYGGSTDTQYF. DNA for the CDR3: TGCAGTGCTAGATACGGGGGGAGCACAGATACGCAGTATTTT.

The V and J genes are TRBV2 and TRBJ2-7; TRBD1 matches at 9 bases. V gave up 7 bases and J gave up 0 bases; unmatched junction bases: 4. Germline lookup yields CDR1 SNHLY and CDR2 FYNNEI. The CDR3 has 14 amino acids. CDR3 sequence (DNA): TGTGCCAGCACCGGACAGGGGCCCTCCTACGAGCAGTACTTC. It specifies CASTGQGPSYEQYF. Filled out from reference TRBV2 and TRBJ2-7, the complete variable domain reads EPEVTQTPSHQVTQMGQEVILRCVPISNHLYFYWYRQILGQKVEFLVSFYNNEISEKSEIFDDQFSVERPDGSNFTLKIRSTKLEDSAMYFCASTGQGPSYEQYFGPGTRLTVT.

A few counts support this clonotype. V gene TRBV20-1 combines with J gene TRBJ1-1, with 9 bases identical to TRBD1. The trim removed 5 bases at V and 10 bases at J, leaving 11 bases unmatched. This CDR3 contains 13 residues. Looked up from germline, CDR1 is DFQATT and CDR2 is SNEGSKA (reference sequence). The CDR3 DNA reads TGCAGTGCTCCCGGACAGGGGACAGTAACAGCTTTCTTT. It yields the protein CSAPGQGTVTAFF.

The table lists this clonotype with a few counts. This chain links TRBV20-1 with TRBJ2-1, with 8 nucleotides matching TRBD1. Germline values: CDR1 DFQATT, CDR2 SNEGSKA (reference sequence). This CDR3 region has 18 residues. V was pared by 0 bases and J by 2 bases, with 12 bases of the junction left unmatched. The chain's CDR3 is CSARDRLPTGETYNEQFF. CDR3 nucleotides: TGCAGTGCTAGAGATCGCCTCCCGACAGGGGAAACCTACAATGAGCAGTTCTTC.

This clonotype was recorded a few times. This chain links TRBV15 with TRBJ1-1; possible D gene TRBD1, 6 bases. V was pared by 7 bases and J by 7 bases, with 16 bases between. The CDR3 covers 13 residues. From germline, CDR1 is LNHNV and CDR2 YYDKDF (reference sequence). The CDR3 nucleotides read TGTGCCACCACCAGCCAGGGGCTGAGTGAAGCTTTCTTT. Protein product: CATTSQGLSEAFF.

This clonotype turned up a few times. The J gene is TRBJ2-7, the V gene TRBV28, with 8 positions matching TRBD1. V shed 10 bases, J shed 4 bases, and the junction held 9 bases outside the gene matches. Germline CDR1 reads MDHEN; CDR2 reads SYDVKM. This CDR3 is built from 13 residues. The CDR3 DNA reads TGTGCCACACGATGGACAGGGTTGTACGAGCAGTACTTC. This sequence encodes CATRWTGLYEQYF.

This clonotype was recorded many times. The chain links TRBV7-2 to TRBJ1-2; D possibly corresponds to TRBD1 (5 bases). Germline CDR1 SGHTA, CDR2 FQGNSA. The V end was cut by 3 bases, the J end by 4 bases, with 9 bases between. This CDR3 comprises 13 residues. The CDR3, as DNA: TGTGCCAGCAGCTTGGCAGGGAGCTATGGCTACACCTTC. It codes for CASSLAGSYGYTF.

The chain uses TRBV10-3 and TRBJ1-5; D perhaps matches TRBD1 (6 bases). Trimming took off 7 bases at V and 6 bases at J, with 13 bases between the two ends. Germline V CDR1 and CDR2: ENHRY, SYGVKD. This CDR3 region has 13 residues. The CDR3: CAITAGESQPQHF. The DNA of the CDR3 is TGTGCCATCACGGCAGGGGAGAGTCAGCCCCAGCATTTT.

The chain uses TRBV7-2 and TRBJ1-6, with D maybe TRBD1 (5 bases). With 2 bases removed from V and 9 bases from J, the gap between germline ends came to 17 bases. The V gene's germline CDR1 is SGHTA and CDR2 FQGNSA. The CDR3 has 16 residues. The CDR3 here is CASSLSLRQGVSPLHF. The CDR3, as DNA: TGTGCCAGCAGCTTAAGTCTTCGGCAGGGCGTTTCACCCCTCCACTTT.

This clonotype appeared a few times. This chain connects TRBV29-1 to TRBJ1-2; 9 positions agree with TRBD1. CDR3 size: 14 residues. CDR1 and CDR2 (germline): SQVTM, ANQGSEA. With V trimmed by 6 bases and J by 4 bases, 9 bases remained unmatched. The CDR3 here is CSVVRDRVRYGYTF. For the CDR3, the DNA is TGCAGCGTCGTCCGGGACAGGGTCCGCTATGGCTACACCTTC.